The subject of this entry is one T cell receptor (beta chain). Its target is not known. The data originate from a study of blood T cells in healthy people across ages. At the level of the study: Using template switching, researchers captured about one barcoded beta molecule for each two T cells. Study results and caveats: Age showed a roughly linear inverse relationship with TCR beta diversity per million T cells.

The study drew donors from healthy Caucasian individuals in Russia aged roughly 6 to 95. The CDR3 has 15 amino acids. V was trimmed by 6 bases and J by 9 bases, leaving 21 bases between them. Sample-barcoded 5' priming and a J-beta primer mix drove a second PCR of 7 to 11 cycles. A single record per CDR3 protein comes from TCRdb applying MiXCR to the 5' RACE reads. Here the sample spans some 1.8 million distinct CDR3 sequences, about two fifths being singletons. The receptor was isolated from a human donor in good health. Sequenced input: blood. V is TRBV12-3 or TRBV12-4 and J is TRBJ2-1, with a weak D call TRBD2 (7 bases). The CDR3, as DNA: TGTGCCAGCAGCCTGGCGGGGGCGGCTGGGGCTGAGCAGTTCTTC. Amino acids: CASSLAGAAGAEQFF.